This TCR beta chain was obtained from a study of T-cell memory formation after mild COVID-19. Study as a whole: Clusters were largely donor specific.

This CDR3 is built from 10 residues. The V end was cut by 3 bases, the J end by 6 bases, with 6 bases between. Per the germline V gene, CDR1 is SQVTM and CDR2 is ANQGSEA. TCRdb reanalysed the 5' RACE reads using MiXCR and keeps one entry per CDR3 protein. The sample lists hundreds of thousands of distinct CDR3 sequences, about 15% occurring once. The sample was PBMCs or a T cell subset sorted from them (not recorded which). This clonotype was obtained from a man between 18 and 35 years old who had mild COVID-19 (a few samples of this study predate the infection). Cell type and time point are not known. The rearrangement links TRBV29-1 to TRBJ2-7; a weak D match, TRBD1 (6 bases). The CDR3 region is CSVEDSEQYF. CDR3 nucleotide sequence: TGCAGCGTTGAGGACAGCGAGCAGTACTTC.